This is a list of T cell receptor beta chains from one sample in a study of radiotherapy plus CTLA-4 blockade in lung cancer. Produced via immunoSEQ multiplex PCR; TCRdb's table is partial and in-frame only. The repertoire holds fewer than 100,000 clones, about 84% seen once, with about 0.79% in the top ten. Material: peripheral blood, obtained from a patient treated with radiotherapy plus ipilimumab. These receptors were obtained from a human donor with non-small cell lung cancer who had stable disease on radiotherapy plus ipilimumab. The CDR3 runs from the conserved cysteine through the conserved F or W. Each record gives: clone size, D gene, V gene, J gene, CDR3 protein, CDR3 DNA. D genes are given only for firm matches. Only some rows state a clone size, as once, few, many or a class for expanded clones.

>.|.|TRBV5-1|TRBJ2-5
CASSREETQYF
TGCGCCAGCAGCAGGGAAGAGACCCAGTACTTC
>.|.|TRBV30|TRBJ2-1
CAWSGGSRYEQFF
TGTGCCTGGAGTGGCGGGTCCCGGTATGAGCAGTTCTTC
>.|TRBD2|TRBV27|TRBJ2-5
CASSHGTSGGGETQYF
TGTGCCAGCAGCCACGGGACTAGCGGGGGTGGGGAGACCCAGTACTTC
>.|TRBD2|TRBV19|TRBJ2-7
CASSILAGGIGEQYF
TGTGCCAGTAGTATTTTAGCGGGAGGGATAGGCGAGCAGTACTTC
>.|TRBD2|TRBV6-6|TRBJ2-1
CASRPSGGQNEQFF
TGTGCCAGCAGGCCTAGCGGGGGGCAGAATGAGCAGTTCTTC
>.|TRBD2|TRBV6-4|TRBJ2-7
CASSDRREGPYEQYF
TGTGCCAGCAGTGATCGACGGGAGGGCCCCTACGAGCAGTACTTC
>.|TRBD2|TRBV4-1|TRBJ2-7
CASSHKVRTSGYEQYF
TGCGCCAGCAGCCACAAGGTGAGGACTAGCGGTTACGAGCAGTACTTC
>.|TRBD1|TRBV18|TRBJ1-1
CASSDPGTGRGTEAFF
TGTGCCAGCTCAGACCCGGGGACAGGGCGCGGCACTGAAGCTTTCTTT
>.|.|TRBV19|TRBJ2-1
CASSIGTVTYNEQFF
TGTGCCAGTAGTATAGGTACGGTGACCTACAATGAGCAGTTCTTC
>.|.|TRBV19|TRBJ1-1
CASSIDLGMEAFF
TGTGCCAGTAGTATAGATCTCGGGATGGAAGCTTTCTTT
>.|TRBD2|TRBV7-2|TRBJ2-3
CASSLLSSGSASTDTQYF
TGTGCCAGCAGCTTATTGTCTAGCGGGAGCGCTAGCACAGATACGCAGTATTTT
>.|.|TRBV27|TRBJ2-2
CASSFSGTSISGELFF
TGTGCCAGCAGTTTCTCCGGGACAAGTATTTCCGGGGAGCTGTTTTTT
>.|.|TRBV28|TRBJ1-3
CASSFSGAGNTIYF
TGTGCCAGCAGTTTTTCCGGGGCGGGAAACACCATATATTTT
>.|.|TRBV29-1|TRBJ2-3
CSGLTGASTDTQYF
TGCAGCGGACTGACGGGGGCGAGCACAGATACGCAGTATTTT
>few|.|TRBV18|TRBJ1-5
CASSPNTSGPQHF
TGTGCCAGCTCACCAAACACTAGTGGGCCCCAGCATTTT
>.|.|TRBV19|TRBJ1-1
CATQQAMNTEAFF
TGTGCCACTCAACAAGCGATGAACACTGAAGCTTTCTTT
>.|.|TRBV2|TRBJ1-6
CASRPSNNSPLHF
TGTGCCAGCAGGCCTAGCAATAATTCACCCCTCCACTTT
>.|TRBD2|TRBV7-7|TRBJ2-2
CASSHTPGLAGWADTGELFF
TGTGCTAGCAGCCACACGCCAGGACTAGCGGGGTGGGCGGACACCGGGGAGCTGTTTTTT
>.|TRBD2|TRBV5-6|TRBJ2-3
CASSNRLIAGGPHTQYF
TGTGCCAGCAGCAACCGCCTCATAGCGGGAGGGCCGCATACGCAGTATTTT
>.|.|TRBV25-1|TRBJ1-4
CASSEPRGENEKLFF
TGTGCCAGCAGTGAGCCGCGGGGAGAAAATGAAAAACTGTTTTTT
>.|.|TRBV6-5|TRBJ1-6
CASSTPGRGNSPLHF
TGTGCCAGCAGTACTCCGGGACGGGGGAATTCACCCCTCCACTTT
>.|.|TRBV6-5|TRBJ2-1
CASSYRRGFRYNEQFF
TGTGCCAGCAGTTATCGACGGGGGTTTAGGTACAATGAGCAGTTCTTC
>once|.|TRBV28|TRBJ1-2
CASIGVRGLGYTF
TGTGCCAGCATAGGGGTCCGAGGGCTGGGCTACACCTTC
>.|TRBD2|TRBV10-3|TRBJ2-3
CAISGGGDTQYF
TGTGCCATCAGTGGGGGGGGAGATACGCAGTATTTT
>.|.|TRBV6-1|TRBJ1-2
CASSEAVYGYTF
TGTGCCAGCAGTGAAGCGGTCTATGGCTACACCTTC
>.|TRBD2|TRBV4-2|TRBJ2-1
CASSPGHRASGGSVEQFF
TGTGCCAGCAGCCCGGGACACCGGGCTAGCGGGGGGAGTGTTGAGCAGTTCTTC
>.|.|TRBV28|TRBJ2-7
CASGGGIGYEQYF
TGTGCCAGTGGGGGCGGGATTGGCTACGAGCAGTACTTC
>few|TRBD2|TRBV28|TRBJ2-7
CASSSVGGSQYEQYF
TGTGCCAGCAGTTCGGTCGGGGGGTCGCAATACGAGCAGTACTTC
>.|TRBD1|TRBV27|TRBJ2-3
CASSARTGLSTDTQYF
TGTGCCAGCAGTGCCCGGACAGGTTTAAGCACAGATACGCAGTATTTT
>.|.|TRBV25-1|TRBJ1-5
CASSDSGYSNQPQHF
TGTGCCAGCAGTGACTCGGGGTATAGCAATCAGCCCCAGCATTTT
>few|.|TRBV4-1|TRBJ2-7
CASSRLQGYEQYF
TGCGCCAGCAGCCGTTTACAGGGCTACGAGCAGTACTTC